The clone carrying this T cell receptor beta chain rates as medium-sized. Its target is unknown. V lost 6 bases and J lost 5, with 17 bases in between. Germline assignment: CDR1 DFQATT and CDR2 SNEGSKA (reference sequence). CDR3 length: 13 amino acids. Study results and caveats: Greatest tumor Treg TCR overlap was with tumor naive CD4+ cells. The TCR gene usage of tumor memory CD4+ T cells clustered together with blood and lymph node memory CD4+ cells and with lymph node naive CD4+ cells.

Full-length variable regions came from constant-region reverse primers plus semi-nested Nested Universal Primer A PCR. TCRdb fed the 5' RACE reads into MiXCR, producing one record per CDR3 protein. The table shows about 12,000 distinct CDR3 sequences, with 20% to 30% occurring only once. Specimen: naive CD4+ T cells sorted from blood. Described subset: naive CD4+ T cells, CD4+CD45RA+CD25-. The TCR comes from a female donor with breast cancer. The genes are TRBV20-1 and TRBJ2-7; tentative D call: TRBD2 (5 bases). The CDR3 sequence is CSAREWEANEQYF. The CDR3, as DNA: TGCAGTGCGAGGGAATGGGAAGCGAACGAGCAGTACTTC.